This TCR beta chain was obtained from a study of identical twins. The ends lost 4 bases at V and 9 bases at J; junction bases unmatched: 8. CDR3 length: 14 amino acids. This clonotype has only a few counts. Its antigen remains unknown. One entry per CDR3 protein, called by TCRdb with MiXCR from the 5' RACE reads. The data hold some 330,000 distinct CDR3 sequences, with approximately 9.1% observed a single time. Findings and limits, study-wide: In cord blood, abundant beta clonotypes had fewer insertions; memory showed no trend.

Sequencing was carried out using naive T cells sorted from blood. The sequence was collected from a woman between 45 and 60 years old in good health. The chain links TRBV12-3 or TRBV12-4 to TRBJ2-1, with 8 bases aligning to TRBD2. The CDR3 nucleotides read TGTGCCAGCAGTTCAGCGGGAGCCCTTAGTGAGCAGTTCTTC. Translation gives CASSSAGALSEQFF.